These 17 T cell receptor beta chains were all obtained from the same sample, sequenced in a study of blood T cell repertoires in COVID-19. The repertoire was sequenced with immunoSEQ multiplex PCR; TCRdb's copy has only in-frame clones and lacks some. The profile shows around 65,000 clones, roughly four fifths of them singletons. The specimen was peripheral blood. Receptors were obtained from a woman in her fifties or sixties with active or convalescent COVID-19.

V is TRBV7-9 and J is TRBJ1-2; D perhaps matches TRBD1 (6 bases). Germline-derived CDR1 and CDR2 are SEHNR and FQNEAQ (reference sequence). Trimming pared 5 bases from V and 3 bases from J, leaving 7 bases between. The CDR3 sequence is 12 residues long. The DNA for the CDR3 is TGTGCCAGCAGCGCAGGGGACTATGGCTACACCTTC. This translates into CASSAGDYGYTF.

This chain links TRBV5-1 with TRBJ2-3; D is undetermined. The germline V and J ends were trimmed by 5 bases and 2 bases, with 12 bases remaining between them. CDR1 SGHRS and CDR2 YFSETQ come from the germline V gene. This CDR3 has 14 residues. This CDR3 is CASRDGEFTDTQYF. Here the CDR3 DNA reads TGCGCCAGCAGGGATGGAGAGTTCACAGATACGCAGTATTTT.

The V gene is TRBV19, the J gene TRBJ2-7, with 7 bases fitting TRBD2. Germline V gives CDR1 LNHDA, CDR2 SQIVND (reference sequence). The CDR3 sequence is 14 residues long. The trim removed 6 bases at V and 0 bases at J, leaving 5 bases unmatched. CDR3 nucleotides: TGTGCCAGTAGCCGGGACTACAGCTCCTACGAGCAGTACTTC. Protein: CASSRDYSSYEQYF. Drawing the rest from reference TRBV19 and TRBJ2-7, the complete variable domain is DGGITQSPKYLFRKEGQNVTLSCEQNLNHDAMYWYRQDPGQGLRLIYYSQIVNDFQKGDIAEGYSVSREKKESFPLTVTSAQKNPTAFYLCASSRDYSSYEQYFGPGTRLTVT.

This clone was counted at least ten times. The CDR3 loop is CASGQGMNTEAFF. In nucleotides, the CDR3 is TGTGCCAGTGGACAGGGGATGAACACTGAAGCTTTCTTT. This chain uses TRBV9 with TRBJ1-1, with TRBD1 identical over 9 bases. J lost 0 bases, V lost 8 bases, and 2 bases had no gene match. The CDR3 contains 13 residues. The germline V gene encodes CDR1 SGDLS and CDR2 YYNGEE.

The chain links TRBV7-2 to TRBJ1-2, with 8 bases identical to TRBD1. This CDR3 spans 16 amino acids. Germline trimming cut 0 bases from V and 8 bases from J; bases unmatched to any gene: 11. Looked up from germline, CDR1 is SGHTA and CDR2 is FQGNSA. CDR3 DNA sequence: TGTGCCAGCAGCTTAGCATATCCAGGGGGCTCGGAAGGCTACACCTTC. Its translation: CASSLAYPGGSEGYTF.

V and J are TRBV5-5 and TRBJ1-1; D not resolved. CDR1 is SGHKS, CDR2 YYEKEE, per germline (reference sequence). The CDR3 sequence is 14 residues long. Trimming took 0 bases from V and 1 from J, leaving 7 bases between them. CDR3 in DNA: TGTGCCAGCAGCTTGGCCAGATCGAACACTGAAGCTTTCTTT. It encodes CASSLARSNTEAFF.

This clone was detected only once. V is TRBV20-1 and J is TRBJ1-1, with D uncertain. CDR3 length: 11 amino acids. Trimming pared 5 bases from V and 7 bases from J, leaving 11 bases between. Germline V gene sequence: CDR1 DFQATT, CDR2 SNEGSKA (reference sequence). The DNA of the CDR3 is TGCAGTGCTCTCCGGACTCTTGAAGCTTTCTTT. It translates to CSALRTLEAFF.

The CDR3 sequence is CASSSEGSWAGEQYF. The CDR3 DNA sequence: TGCGCCAGCAGCTCGGAAGGTAGTTGGGCAGGCGAGCAGTACTTC. The V gene is TRBV5-1, the J gene TRBJ2-7; D not certain. In germline, CDR1 is SGHRS, CDR2 YFSETQ. The germline V and J ends were trimmed by 3 bases and 6 bases, with 19 bases remaining between them. The CDR3 has 15 amino acids.

The chain employs TRBV30 and TRBJ1-3; possible D gene TRBD1, 5 bases. This CDR3 comprises 15 residues. V lost 2 bases and J 3 bases, leaving 14 bases between the germline ends. Germline lookup yields CDR1 GTSNPN and CDR2 SVGIG (reference sequence). This CDR3 is CAWSRGGASGNTIYF. The DNA for the CDR3 is TGTGCCTGGAGTCGTGGAGGGGCAAGTGGAAACACCATATATTTT. Combining the CDR3 with reference TRBV30 and TRBJ1-3 gives the whole variable domain SQTIHQWPATLVQPVGSPLSLECTVEGTSNPNLYWYRQAAGRGLQLLFYSVGIGQISSEVPQNLSASRPQDRQFILSSKKLLLSDSGFYLCAWSRGGASGNTIYFGEGSWLTVV.

V usage is TRBV27 and J usage is TRBJ1-2, with TRBD1 as a possible D gene (5 bases). The V gene lost 2 bases and the J gene lost 7 bases, with 14 bases spanning the gap. The CDR3 totals 14 residues. Germline V gives CDR1 MNHEY, CDR2 SMNVEV (reference sequence). The CDR3 sequence: CASSLRGFRGGYTF. The CDR3, as DNA: TGTGCCAGCAGTTTACGTGGATTTAGGGGTGGCTACACCTTC.

This clone was seen a handful of times. The chain uses TRBV6-5 and TRBJ1-1; D perhaps matches TRBD1 (6 bases). This CDR3 spans 14 amino acids. CDR1 is MNHEY and CDR2 is SVGAGI in the germline V gene. V was shortened by 6 bases and J by 4 bases, with 15 bases between the two germline ends. CDR3 region: CASSPFEGGTEAFF. In DNA, the CDR3 is TGTGCCAGCAGCCCGTTTGAAGGGGGCACTGAAGCTTTCTTT.

The CDR3 loop reads CASSLGVRTSGSRETQYF. The CDR3 nucleotides are TGTGCCAGCAGCTTAGGAGTTAGGACTAGCGGGAGTCGAGAGACCCAGTACTTC. The chain carries TRBV7-2 and TRBJ2-5, with 13 positions matching TRBD2. Germline V CDR1 and CDR2: SGHTA, FQGNSA. Trimming cost V 1 base and J 4 bases; bases outside gene matches: 9. The CDR3 consists of 18 residues.

This chain uses TRBV29-1 with TRBJ2-7; D is possibly TRBD1 (6 bases). Germline CDR1 is SQVTM and CDR2 is ANQGSEA. This CDR3 spans 13 amino acids. V gave up 5 bases and J gave up 1 base, with 12 bases separating them. The CDR3 DNA reads TGCAGCGTTTATGGGGGCCTATCCTACGAGCAGTACTTC. Amino acid sequence: CSVYGGLSYEQYF.

The chain uses TRBV5-6 and TRBJ1-1; a weak D match, TRBD1 (5 bases). Germline CDR1 is SGHDT and CDR2 is YYEEEE. CDR3 size: 17 residues. The ends were cut back, 0 bases at V and 0 bases at J, with 15 bases in the middle. The CDR3 spells CASSLVRRGLVNTEAFF. The CDR3 DNA is TGTGCCAGCAGCTTGGTCCGCCGGGGACTGGTGAACACTGAAGCTTTCTTT. The whole variable domain, filled in from reference TRBV5-6 and TRBJ1-1, reads DAGVTQSPTHLIKTRGQQVTLRCSPKSGHDTVSWYQQALGQGPQFIFQYYEEEERQRGNFPDRFSGHQFPNYSSELNVNALLLGDSALYLCASSLVRRGLVNTEAFFGQGTRLTVV.

This chain uses TRBV6-5 with TRBJ1-2; 9 nucleotides line up with TRBD1. CDR1 and CDR2 from the germline V gene are MNHEY and SVGAGI. There are 14 residues in the CDR3. With 0 bases clipped from V and 7 bases from J, the junction kept 3 bases outside the gene matches. CDR3 sequence reads: CASSYSQGAGGYTF. CDR3 bases: TGTGCCAGCAGTTACTCACAGGGGGCCGGTGGCTACACCTTC.

This chain connects TRBV7-9 to TRBJ2-3; 10 bases are a match to TRBD2. Germline lookup yields CDR1 SEHNR and CDR2 FQNEAQ (reference sequence). CDR3 length: 15 residues. After removal of 4 bases from V and 3 bases from J, the junction contained 4 bases not matched to a gene. The CDR3 region is CASSSGLAETDTQYF. The CDR3 region has the DNA TGTGCCAGCAGCTCCGGACTAGCGGAGACAGATACGCAGTATTTT.

The rearrangement links TRBV3-1 (or the pseudogene TRBV3-2) to TRBJ2-5; D possibly corresponds to TRBD2 (5 bases). The CDR3 runs 15 residues. Trimming took off 4 bases at V and 0 bases at J, with 12 bases between the two ends. The V gene's germline CDR1 is LGHDT and CDR2 YNNKEL (reference sequence). In DNA form, the CDR3 reads TGTGCCAGCAGCCCCTCGGGGTTCCACCAAGAGACCCAGTACTTC. Translated, it gives CASSPSGFHQETQYF.